This T cell receptor beta chain was documented in a study of T cells in Graves' hyperthyroidism and ophthalmopathy. Trimming cost V 0 bases and J 4 bases; bases outside gene matches: 1. Per germline, CDR1 MNHNY and CDR2 SVGAGI (reference sequence). CDR3 length: 15 residues. Diagnoses used clinical symptoms, serum thyroxine and TRAb, thyroid ultrasound and orbital computed tomography. RNA transcripts provided the source from which TCR beta CDR3 regions were amplified. The TCR CDR3 first-round RT-PCR relied on the HTBI primer set. TCRdb analysed the multiplex PCR reads with MiXCR anew, one entry per CDR3 protein. The sample has a few hundred thousand distinct CDR3 sequences; around 14% are singletons. This clonotype has just a few counts.

The sample consisted of blood. V and J are TRBV6-6 and TRBJ1-1; 11 bases align to TRBD1. The TCR comes from a woman in her twenties or thirties with Graves' hyperthyroidism that later progressed to Graves' ophthalmopathy. CDR3 in DNA: TGTGCCAGCAGTTACTCCGGGACAGGGGGCACTGAAGCTTTCTTT. It codes for CASSYSGTGGTEAFF.